Included here is one TCR beta chain sequence, with context. The data were obtained in a study of CD8+ T cells in alopecia areata. Investigators isolated RNA and reverse transcribed it into cDNA to act as the sequencing template. Sequenced by immunoSEQ multiplex PCR; TCRdb stores in-frame clones only, minus some. Counted here are some 180,000 clones, roughly 65% occurring once; the ten biggest clones make up roughly 1.7%. This receptor was obtained from a human donor with alopecia areata. Sequencing used CD4+ T cells sorted from blood, obtained at week 0.

CDR3 nucleotide sequence: TGTGCCAGCAGGCCGGGACAGGGGGTCAATGAGCAGTTCTTC. It specifies CASRPGQGVNEQFF. The V and J genes are TRBV2 and TRBJ2-1; the match to TRBD1 covers 11 bases. Germline V gene lookup returns CDR1 SNHLY and CDR2 FYNNEI. The CDR3 extends over 14 amino acids. Trimming removed 6 bases from V and 6 bases from J; junction bases left unmatched: 4.